These 21 T cell receptor beta chains were all obtained from the same sample, sequenced in a study of cytomegalovirus exposure and HLA in healthy donors. Some clones are missing from TCRdb's copy, which holds only in-frame ones; the method was immunoSEQ multiplex PCR. The sample lists more than 95,000 clones; 86% were seen once. The sequenced material came from PBMCs. Receptors were obtained from a man between 18 and 29 years old in good health and CMV-seronegative.

The chain combines TRBV4-1 with TRBJ1-1; a possible D gene is TRBD1 (6 bases). Germline CDR1 is MGHRA and CDR2 is YSYEKL. V was shortened by 0 bases and J by 4 bases, with 15 bases between the two germline ends. The CDR3 runs 16 residues. CDR3 in amino acids: CASSQETQGRGTEAFF. The CDR3 DNA reads as TGCGCCAGCAGCCAAGAGACCCAGGGGCGAGGCACTGAAGCTTTCTTT.

The chain is built from TRBV6-1 and TRBJ2-3, with 9 bases lining up with TRBD1. V gave up 8 bases and J gave up 3 bases; unmatched junction bases: 9. CDR3 length equals 15 residues. Germline V gene sequence: CDR1 MNHNS, CDR2 SASEGT. CDR3 amino acids: CASANPGQGTDTQYF. CDR3 DNA: TGTGCCAGCGCGAACCCGGGACAGGGTACAGATACGCAGTATTTT.

The chain is built from TRBV19 and TRBJ2-3; D is perhaps TRBD1 (6 bases). The CDR3 runs 15 residues. CDR1 LNHDA and CDR2 SQIVND come from the germline V gene (reference sequence). Trimming pared 5 bases from V and 4 bases from J, leaving 16 bases between. For the CDR3, the DNA is TGTGCCAGTAGTCCCTCTCTTCCAGGGGCAGATACGCAGTATTTT. It translates to CASSPSLPGADTQYF.

The chain carries TRBV4-1 and TRBJ2-7; weak D call: TRBD1 (6 bases). The CDR3 totals 14 residues. CDR1 is MGHRA, CDR2 YSYEKL, per germline. Trimming took 0 bases from V and 2 from J, leaving 8 bases between them. Here the CDR3 DNA reads TGCGCCAGCAGCCAAGAACAGGGCCCCTACGAGCAGTACTTC. Its protein product is CASSQEQGPYEQYF.

V and J are TRBV27 and TRBJ2-7, with a weak D call TRBD1 (5 bases). Germline V gene lookup returns CDR1 MNHEY and CDR2 SMNVEV (reference sequence). The CDR3 covers 14 residues. The V end lost 5 bases, the J end lost 5 bases, and 16 bases lay between the germline ends. The CDR3 DNA follows: TGTGCCAGCAGTCAGTTGCAGGGCCGGGACGAGCAGTACTTC. Its protein is CASSQLQGRDEQYF.

J is TRBJ2-4 and V is TRBV6-4, with a tentative D call TRBD1 (5 bases). V was cut by 2 bases and J by 4 bases, with 12 bases left in between. CDR3 size: 15 residues. CDR1 MRHNA and CDR2 SNTAGT come from the germline V gene. CDR3 coding DNA: TGTGCCAGCAGTGACCCTGGCAGGGATAAAAACATTCAGTACTTC. This gives the protein CASSDPGRDKNIQYF.

The gene calls are TRBV28 and TRBJ1-1; the D gene is possibly TRBD1 (6 bases). The CDR3 extends over 14 amino acids. V lost 5 bases to trimming and J lost 9 bases, with 19 bases between them. Germline CDR1 and CDR2: MDHEN and SYDVKM. The CDR3 DNA reads TGTGCCAGCAGTCCCTCCCTCGGGCAGGGGAAAGCTTTCTTT. Translated, it gives CASSPSLGQGKAFF. Complete variable domain (other parts from reference TRBV28 and TRBJ1-1): DVKVTQSSRYLVKRTGEKVFLECVQDMDHENMFWYRQDPGLGLRLIYFSYDVKMKEKGDIPEGYSVSREKKERFSLILESASTNQTSMYLCASSPSLGQGKAFFGQGTRLTVV.

The gene calls are TRBV28 and TRBJ2-7; the D gene is possibly TRBD2 (7 bases). The V gene lost 3 bases and the J gene lost 3 bases, with 9 bases spanning the gap. Germline CDR1 and CDR2: MDHEN and SYDVKM. The CDR3 length is 13 residues. CDR3 residues: CASSLGGGYEQYF. The CDR3 nucleotides are TGTGCCAGCAGTTTGGGAGGGGGCTACGAGCAGTACTTC. The variable domain in full, with the rest retrieved from reference TRBV28 and TRBJ2-7, is DVKVTQSSRYLVKRTGEKVFLECVQDMDHENMFWYRQDPGLGLRLIYFSYDVKMKEKGDIPEGYSVSREKKERFSLILESASTNQTSMYLCASSLGGGYEQYFGPGTRLTVT.

V is TRBV21-1 and J is TRBJ1-2; the D call TRBD1 from the table was never checked on the DNA. TRBV21-1 is classified as a pseudogene. This CDR3 has 18 residues. This chain's CDR3 is CASSKAPYPGPTGYGYTF. The CDR3, as DNA: TGTGCCAGCAGCAAAGCCCCCTATCCGGGTCCCACAGGCTATGGCTACACCTTC.

The J gene is TRBJ2-3, the V gene TRBV5-6; 9 bases line up with TRBD2. V lost 2 bases, J lost 1 base, and 2 bases stayed unmatched. The length of the CDR3 is 15 residues. Germline V gene data show CDR1 as SGHDT and CDR2 as YYEEEE. Here the CDR3 reads CASSLRGGGTDTQYF. The DNA for the CDR3 is TGTGCCAGCAGCTTACGCGGGGGGGGCACAGATACGCAGTATTTT.

This chain uses TRBV19 with TRBJ2-7; 9 nucleotides match TRBD1. The CDR3 extends over 13 amino acids. Germline V gene sequence: CDR1 LNHDA, CDR2 SQIVND (reference sequence). The V segment lost 4 bases and the J segment 4 bases; nucleotides outside the gene matches: 2. DNA for the CDR3: TGTGCCAGTAGTAGGACAGGGGCTTACGAGCAGTACTTC. It yields the protein CASSRTGAYEQYF. Full variable domain (remainder filled in from reference TRBV19 and TRBJ2-7): DGGITQSPKYLFRKEGQNVTLSCEQNLNHDAMYWYRQDPGQGLRLIYYSQIVNDFQKGDIAEGYSVSREKKESFPLTVTSAQKNPTAFYLCASSRTGAYEQYFGPGTRLTVT.

The chain is built from TRBV7-2 and TRBJ2-5; 14 bases are a match to TRBD2. Germline V gene sequence: CDR1 SGHTA, CDR2 FQGNSA. V shed 5 bases and J 1 base; nucleotides not matched to a gene: 3. The CDR3 is made up of 16 amino acids. The CDR3 loop is CASSQGTSGGQETQYF. The CDR3 DNA reads TGTGCCAGCAGCCAGGGGACTAGCGGGGGCCAAGAGACCCAGTACTTC.

The rearrangement uses TRBV5-1 and TRBJ2-3, with a possible D match to TRBD1 (6 bases). Deletions cut 4 bases from V and 2 bases from J, with 14 bases between. Germline V gene data show CDR1 as SGHRS and CDR2 as YFSETQ. The CDR3 length is 15 residues. CDR3 in amino acids: CASSPSGDTTDTQYF. CDR3 nucleotides: TGCGCCAGCAGCCCCTCCGGGGACACCACAGATACGCAGTATTTT.

The chain employs TRBV19 and TRBJ1-5; D is ambiguous. Trimming left V 3 bases short and J 2 bases short, with 5 bases between. Germline loops: CDR1 LNHDA, CDR2 SQIVND (reference sequence). The CDR3 extends over 13 amino acids. CDR3 region: CASSIGGNQPQHF. CDR3 nucleotides: TGTGCCAGTAGTATCGGGGGCAATCAGCCCCAGCATTTT. Together with reference TRBV19 and TRBJ1-5, the CDR3 gives the full variable domain: DGGITQSPKYLFRKEGQNVTLSCEQNLNHDAMYWYRQDPGQGLRLIYYSQIVNDFQKGDIAEGYSVSREKKESFPLTVTSAQKNPTAFYLCASSIGGNQPQHFGDGTRLSIL.

The V and J genes are TRBV6-1 and TRBJ2-5, with a possible D match to TRBD1 (5 bases). V dropped 6 bases and J dropped 5 bases, with 16 bases sitting between them. Germline CDR1 and CDR2: MNHNS and SASEGT. The CDR3 is made up of 14 amino acids. Written as DNA, the CDR3 is TGTGCCAGCAGCCAGGGTGGCCTAGGGGAGACCCAGTACTTC. Its protein is CASSQGGLGETQYF.

This clone was counted a single time. This chain joins TRBV5-4 and TRBJ2-2; 14 nucleotides match TRBD2. The CDR3 runs 17 residues. The trim removed 4 bases at V and 5 bases at J, leaving 7 bases unmatched. Germline CDR1 and CDR2: SGHNT and YYREEE (reference sequence). This CDR3 reads CASSPGGLAGETGELFF. The CDR3 nucleotides are TGTGCCAGCAGCCCGGGGGGACTAGCGGGAGAGACCGGGGAGCTGTTTTTT.

With regard to this clone: An end of the junction differs from the germline gene, which may be a read error. This sequence joins TRBV18 and TRBJ2-7; possibly TRBD2 for D (5 bases). In germline, CDR1 is KGHSH, CDR2 LQKENI. The CDR3 runs 13 residues. The CDR3 sequence: CASSPDPGNNCDF. The CDR3 region has the DNA TGTGCCAGCTCACCCGACCCGGGAAACAACTGTGACTTC.

V usage is TRBV11-2 and J usage is TRBJ2-7; maybe TRBD2 (5 bases). The CDR3 spans 14 residues. The V end lost 5 bases, the J end lost 8 bases, and 19 bases lay between the germline ends. Germline CDR1 is SGHAT and CDR2 is FQNNGV. For the CDR3, the DNA is TGTGCCAGCAGCAAACTAGTGGTAGTGGGCCAGCAGTACTTC. Translating it yields CASSKLVVVGQQYF.

The J gene is TRBJ1-2, the V gene TRBV6-5, with D possibly TRBD1 on 5 matching bases. CDR1 is MNHEY, CDR2 SVGAGI, per germline. The CDR3 runs to 14 residues. V was clipped by 6 bases and J by 2 bases, with 13 bases between them. In nucleotides, the CDR3 is TGTGCCAGCAGCAAACTACAGGCCAACTATGGCTACACCTTC. Its protein product is CASSKLQANYGYTF.

The chain links TRBV5-1 to TRBJ2-2, with D perhaps matching TRBD1 (5 bases). Per germline, CDR1 SGHRS and CDR2 YFSETQ. V gave up 4 bases and J gave up 5 bases, with 9 bases separating them. The CDR3 contains 13 residues. The CDR3 coding sequence is TGCGCCAGCAGCCCGACAGATACCGGGGAGCTGTTTTTT. The encoded protein is CASSPTDTGELFF.

This chain links TRBV6-5 with TRBJ2-1; no reliable D call. The ends were cut back, 4 bases at V and 0 bases at J, with 10 bases in the middle. CDR3 size: 15 residues. CDR1 MNHEY and CDR2 SVGAGI come from the germline V gene. Written as DNA, the CDR3 is TGTGCCAGCAGTTCCGTGTCCCTCTCCTACAATGAGCAGTTCTTC. Translating it yields CASSSVSLSYNEQFF.